This T cell receptor beta chain was identified in a study of human T cells and chemical hapten exposure. Study as a whole: Per-sample TCR yields varied mainly from small pooled library volume differences.

Whole-study findings and limits: PT1 expanded TCR numbers rose with patch test score. Unchanged with DPC sensitization were TCRs above 1 in 1000 frequency.

V gave up 0 bases and J gave up 3 bases, with 13 bases separating them. The CDR3 loop spans 15 amino acids. Germline V gives CDR1 SGDLS, CDR2 YYNGEE. Time point in this sample: patch test 2, 6 weeks after DPC sensitization. The treatment was: therapeutic diphenylcyclopropenone sensitization with weekly scalp DPC. This clonotype was counted only a few times. Its specificity is unknown. TCRdb analysed the RACE reads with MiXCR anew, one entry per CDR3 protein. The data hold about 84,000 distinct CDR3 sequences, with roughly a tenth observed a single time. The sample in question was whole blood, obtained in connection with sensitization to the hapten diphenylcyclopropenone (DPC). The chain is built from TRBV9 and TRBJ2-7; no reliable D call. The sequence was collected from a woman in her forties or fifties with alopecia areata. Some clones in this sample may be carry-over from other donors' samples. The DNA for the CDR3 is TGTGCCAGCAGCGTAGACCCAAACCTTGACTACGAGCAGTACTTC. It specifies CASSVDPNLDYEQYF.